This T cell receptor beta chain was observed in a study of blood T cells in healthy people across ages. The CDR3 runs to 16 residues. Germline values: CDR1 SGHRS, CDR2 YFSETQ. The V segment lost 0 bases and the J segment 11 bases; nucleotides outside the gene matches: 13. As to this clonotype: This sequence may be a read error, since a much larger clone differs from it by one base.

For the second PCR, which ran for about 6 to 11 cycles, a sample-barcoded 5' primer and a J-beta primer mix were used. TCRdb fed the 5' RACE reads into MiXCR, producing one record per CDR3 protein. This sample has around 1,000,000 distinct CDR3 sequences, with 35% to 40% found just once. V usage is TRBV5-1 and J usage is TRBJ2-5; 10 bases fit TRBD1. Sequenced sample: blood. This clonotype was sampled from a man between 18 and 35 years old in good health. Written as DNA, the CDR3 is TGCGCCAGCAGCTTGGGGGGACAGGGGTTTATGGATGAGCAGTACTTC. Residues: CASSLGGQGFMDEQYF.